The 6 T cell receptor beta chains presented below share a single source sample, sequenced in a study of cytomegalovirus exposure and HLA in healthy donors. The PCR ran on 60 Vbeta and 13 Jbeta primers. TCRdb keeps only in-frame clones here, not all; method: immunoSEQ multiplex PCR. The sample contains around 99,000 clones, around three quarters of which appear only once. Source material: PBMCs. These receptors were collected from a male donor in good health and CMV-seronegative.

This sequence joins TRBV5-1 and TRBJ2-7, with 8 bases lining up with TRBD1. Germline V gives CDR1 SGHRS, CDR2 YFSETQ. V shed 4 bases and J 7 bases; nucleotides not matched to a gene: 10. The CDR3 totals 14 residues. The CDR3 reads CASSPGGDLREQYF. DNA of the CDR3: TGCGCCAGCAGCCCAGGGGGCGACCTGCGTGAGCAGTACTTC. Based on the CDR3 plus reference TRBV5-1 and TRBJ2-7, the full variable domain is KAGVTQTPRYLIKTRGQQVTLSCSPISGHRSVSWYQQTPGQGLQFLFEYFSETQRNKGNFPGRFSGRQFSNSRSEMNVSTLELGDSALYLCASSPGGDLREQYFGPGTRLTVT.

This sequence joins TRBV4-1 and TRBJ1-1; D might be TRBD1 (6 bases). The germline CDR1 and CDR2 sequences are MGHRA and YSYEKL. The CDR3 consists of 14 residues. Trimming pared 3 bases from V and 6 bases from J, leaving 14 bases between. Here the CDR3 DNA reads TGCGCCAGCAGCCAGAATACACAGGGTCCTGAAGCTTTCTTT. This gives the protein CASSQNTQGPEAFF.

This clone was observed a single time. The chain employs TRBV10-3 and TRBJ2-7, with TRBD2 identical over 9 bases. The germline V gene has CDR1 ENHRY and CDR2 SYGVKD. The junction had 9 bases not matched to a gene; V was cut back by 6 bases and J by 6 bases. This CDR3 region has 14 residues. CDR3 amino acids: CAIRPGTSYSEQYF. CDR3 coding DNA: TGTGCCATCAGACCCGGGACTAGCTATAGCGAGCAGTACTTC.

The chain combines TRBV28 with TRBJ2-2, with 9 nucleotides matching TRBD2. V trimming: 3 bases; J trimming: 5 bases; junction bases outside the gene matches: 7. This CDR3 is built from 16 residues. Germline V lookup: CDR1 MDHEN, CDR2 SYDVKM. The CDR3 DNA is TGTGCCAGCAGTTTTAGGTTGGCGGGAGGGACCGGGGAGCTGTTTTTT. Its translation is CASSFRLAGGTGELFF.

This sequence joins TRBV11-2 and TRBJ2-2; 12 nucleotides agree with TRBD1. Looked up from germline, CDR1 is SGHAT and CDR2 is FQNNGV. V gave up 2 bases and J gave up 6 bases; unmatched junction bases: 13. CDR3 length: 19 residues. CDR3 amino acids: CASSLRLPGTGGRAGELFF. The CDR3, as DNA: TGTGCCAGCAGCTTAAGATTGCCCGGGACAGGGGGCAGAGCCGGGGAGCTGTTTTTT. The entire variable domain, with the rest obtained from reference TRBV11-2 and TRBJ2-2, is as follows: EAGVAQSPRYKIIEKRQSVAFWCNPISGHATLYWYQQILGQGPKLLIQFQNNGVVDDSQLPKDRFSAERLKGVDSTLKIQPAKLEDSAVYLCASSLRLPGTGGRAGELFFGEGSRLTVL.

V is TRBV9 and J is TRBJ1-2; D possibly corresponds to TRBD1 (5 bases). The CDR3 runs 14 residues. V lost 4 bases and J 0 bases, leaving 10 bases between the germline ends. CDR1 is SGDLS, CDR2 YYNGEE, per germline. Written as DNA, the CDR3 is TGTGCCAGCAGCCCCGGGGGGTCTAACTATGGCTACACCTTC. It is translated as CASSPGGSNYGYTF.